The clone carrying this T cell receptor (beta chain) was found a few times. The antigen remains undetermined. This sample is drawn from a study of T cells after yellow fever vaccination. Study results and caveats: Overlap between CD4 and CD8 compartments was detected for a small share of clonotypes.

In making TCR cDNA, 5'RACE template switching added a universal primer site and UMIs to it. One entry per CDR3 protein, called by TCRdb with MiXCR from the 5' RACE reads. The sample lists roughly 340,000 distinct CDR3 sequences, 8.5% to 10% occurring once. The V end lost 4 bases, the J end lost 1 base, and 16 bases lay between the germline ends. CDR3 length: 16 residues. Germline assignment: CDR1 LNHNV and CDR2 YYDKDF (reference sequence). The input for sequencing was PBMCs, taken on the day of the first yellow fever vaccination. The TCR was taken from a man aged 18-30 years who received the YFV17D yellow fever vaccine. This chain joins TRBV15 and TRBJ1-2; weak D call: TRBD1 (6 bases). The CDR3 region has the DNA TGTGCCACCAGCATCTCCCGGGACATTCTTAACTATGGCTACACCTTC. Protein: CATSISRDILNYGYTF.